This T cell receptor (beta chain) was profiled in a study of blood T cell repertoires in COVID-19. Study as a whole: The United States, Italy and Spain were the sources of the acute and convalescent COVID-19 samples. PBMCs, B-cell-depleted T cells, or T cells were the source of the cDNA or gDNA that made up the material.

The germline V gene encodes CDR1 SGDLS and CDR2 YYNGEE. The CDR3 has 15 amino acids. The V gene end was trimmed by 1 base and the J gene end by 5 bases; junction bases not matched to a gene: 6. Original data processing: Amplification with reference gene primers provided the estimates of nucleated cell counts. Method: immunoSEQ multiplex PCR; TCRdb's copy keeps in-frame clones and lacks some. From that table come the V and J calls and clone size; the DNA was used to work out D and trimming. Among roughly 190,000 clones listed, around 85% were seen once. The chain employs TRBV9 and TRBJ2-3; 8 nucleotides match TRBD2. The clonotype was recovered from a woman aged 45 to 65 with acute or convalescent COVID-19. The source material was peripheral blood. CDR3 sequence reads: CASSVSGGPLDTQYF. CDR3 bases: TGTGCCAGCAGCGTATCGGGAGGGCCATTAGATACGCAGTATTTT.